The 29 T cell receptor beta chains listed next were all sequenced from one sample in a study of neurological immune-mediated disorders. TCRdb re-analysed the 5' RACE reads in MiXCR, keeping a single row per CDR3 protein. Among about 30,000 distinct CDR3 sequences listed, 9.5% to 13% were seen once. The sequencing sample was made of PBMCs. These receptors came from a woman aged 60-75 years in good health.

By frequency in the sample, this clonotype is medium-sized. The V gene is TRBV10-3, the J gene TRBJ1-2; D is perhaps TRBD1 (5 bases). Trimming pared 2 bases from V and 2 bases from J, leaving 18 bases between. Germline values: CDR1 ENHRY, CDR2 SYGVKD. CDR3 length: 17 amino acids. The CDR3 spells CAISEARQGGRNYGYTF. The CDR3 DNA follows: TGTGCCATCAGTGAGGCCCGGCAGGGCGGCCGCAACTATGGCTACACCTTC.

This clonotype was counted many times. V is TRBV5-1 and J is TRBJ1-1, with 7 positions matching TRBD1. This CDR3 spans 14 amino acids. V trimming: 4 bases; J trimming: 7 bases; junction bases outside the gene matches: 10. CDR1 and CDR2 (germline): SGHRS, YFSETQ. The CDR3, as DNA: TGCGCCAGCAGCACCGGGACAGCGGGACTTGAAGCTTTCTTT. This gives the protein CASSTGTAGLEAFF.

Ten or more counts support this clonotype. The rearrangement joins TRBV6-2 or TRBV6-3 to TRBJ2-1, with D possibly being TRBD1 or TRBD2 (6 bases each). Trimming stripped 6 bases from V and 0 bases from J, with 12 bases between. Germline CDR1 reads MNHEY; CDR2 reads SVGEGT. The CDR3 is 15 residues long. This chain's CDR3 is CASRSGAGSYNEQFF. DNA for the CDR3: TGTGCCAGCAGGTCGGGGGCGGGCTCCTACAATGAGCAGTTCTTC.

This clonotype was picked up many times. The chain is built from TRBV10-3 and TRBJ2-7; 8 bases are a match to TRBD1. The CDR3 has 15 amino acids. Germline lookup yields CDR1 ENHRY and CDR2 SYGVKD. J lost 3 bases, V lost 3 bases, and 7 bases had no gene match. For the CDR3, the DNA is TGTGCCATCAGTGACCGGGACAGGTCGTTCTACGAGCAGTACTTC. It encodes CAISDRDRSFYEQYF.

Note on this clonotype: The junction differs from germline at one of its ends, possibly a read error. V usage is TRBV5-6 and J usage is TRBJ2-1; the D gene is possibly TRBD1 (6 bases). This CDR3 contains 15 residues. Germline V gene lookup returns CDR1 SGHDT and CDR2 YYEEEE. The CDR3 DNA reads as TGTGACAGCAGCTTGTGGTACAGGGTTTGGTCTGAGCAGTTCTTC. The encoded protein is CDSSLWYRVWSEQFF.

The chain couples TRBV20-1 to TRBJ2-5, with D possibly being TRBD2 (5 bases). V was shortened by 0 bases and J by 5 bases, with 13 bases between the two germline ends. The V gene's germline CDR1 is DFQATT and CDR2 SNEGSKA (reference sequence). This CDR3 is 14 amino acids long. CDR3 coding DNA: TGCAGTGCTAGAGATCGCGGGTTTGCGGAGACCCAGTACTTC. Translating it yields CSARDRGFAETQYF.

This clonotype was counted many times. The V and J genes are TRBV7-2 and TRBJ1-2; 7 nucleotides agree with TRBD1. Germline V gene data show CDR1 as SGHTA and CDR2 as FQGNSA. The J segment lost 6 bases and the V segment lost 4 bases, leaving 8 bases of the junction unmatched. CDR3 length: 14 residues. Here the CDR3 reads CASSSRDSSDGYTF. The CDR3, as DNA: TGTGCCAGCAGCTCACGGGACAGTTCCGATGGCTACACCTTC.

This clonotype was counted at least ten times. The V gene is TRBV5-1, the J gene TRBJ1-2; no reliable D call. Germline V gene data show CDR1 as SGHRS and CDR2 as YFSETQ. The V and J ends lost 1 base and 4 bases respectively, with 14 bases between them. The CDR3 is 15 amino acids. CDR3 in amino acids: CASSLSPQNGYGYTF. In DNA, the CDR3 is TGCGCCAGCAGCTTGTCTCCTCAAAATGGCTATGGCTACACCTTC.

This clonotype was seen repeatedly, ten times or more. The chain combines TRBV20-1 with TRBJ2-1, with a possible D match to TRBD2 (5 bases). The CDR3 runs 16 residues. Per germline, CDR1 DFQATT and CDR2 SNEGSKA (reference sequence). With 1 base removed from V and 5 bases from J, the gap between germline ends came to 18 bases. CDR3 in DNA: TGCAGTGCTAGAGGGGGAGTTTCCGGGTGGGACAATGAGCAGTTCTTC. It specifies CSARGGVSGWDNEQFF.

This clonotype came up many times. For the CDR3, the DNA is TGTGCCAGCAGCGGGACTAGCGGGGCGAACACCGGGGAGCTGTTTTTT. Translated: CASSGTSGANTGELFF. This chain uses TRBV7-2 with TRBJ2-2, with 13 positions matching TRBD2. Germline loops: CDR1 SGHTA, CDR2 FQGNSA. The CDR3 covers 16 residues. With 5 bases clipped from V and 0 bases from J, the junction kept 0 bases outside the gene matches.

At least ten counts were recorded for this clonotype. This chain joins TRBV7-2 and TRBJ2-1, with a possible D match to TRBD2 (5 bases). The V end lost 4 bases, the J end lost 1 base, and 11 bases lay between the germline ends. The V gene's germline CDR1 is SGHTA and CDR2 FQGNSA. There are 15 residues in the CDR3. CDR3 protein: CASSSLTGSYNEQFF. As DNA, the CDR3 is TGTGCCAGCAGCTCCTTGACGGGGTCCTACAATGAGCAGTTCTTC.

This clonotype was counted many times. The rearrangement links TRBV6-5 to TRBJ2-5; 9 nucleotides agree with TRBD2. The length of the CDR3 is 17 residues. CDR1 and CDR2 from the germline V gene are MNHEY and SVGAGI. Trimming removed 6 bases from V and 2 bases from J; junction bases left unmatched: 13. CDR3 sequence (DNA): TGTGCCAGCAGCTCTCGCCTCGATGCGGGGGGGCAAGAGACCCAGTACTTC. It is translated as CASSSRLDAGGQETQYF.

This clonotype was observed at least ten times. The V and J genes are TRBV7-2 and TRBJ2-2; D unclear. This CDR3 comprises 15 residues. V shed 5 bases and J shed 0 bases, with 10 bases lying between them. CDR1 SGHTA and CDR2 FQGNSA come from the germline V gene. This chain's CDR3 is CASSPSAANTGELFF. The DNA for the CDR3 is TGTGCCAGCAGCCCGTCGGCCGCGAACACCGGGGAGCTGTTTTTT.

This clonotype was recorded at least ten times. The chain employs TRBV5-1 and TRBJ2-2, with 8 bases lining up with TRBD1. Germline CDR1 reads SGHRS; CDR2 reads YFSETQ. J was trimmed by 1 base and V by 2 bases; bases with no gene match: 7. This CDR3 is built from 17 residues. CDR3 coding DNA: TGCGCCAGCAGCTTACCCAGGACAGGGCAGAACACCGGGGAGCTGTTTTTT. Protein: CASSLPRTGQNTGELFF. The full variable domain, rest sourced from reference TRBV5-1 and TRBJ2-2, is KAGVTQTPRYLIKTRGQQVTLSCSPISGHRSVSWYQQTPGQGLQFLFEYFSETQRNKGNFPGRFSGRQFSNSRSEMNVSTLELGDSALYLCASSLPRTGQNTGELFFGEGSRLTVL.

The CDR3 region is CASSLTGGLSSEQFF. In nucleotides, the CDR3 is TGTGCCAGCAGTTTAACGGGGGGGCTGAGTAGTGAGCAGTTCTTC. The chain is built from TRBV27 and TRBJ2-1; 8 positions agree with TRBD2. The CDR3 is 15 residues long. V shed 2 bases and J 9 bases; nucleotides not matched to a gene: 9. Germline loops: CDR1 MNHEY, CDR2 SMNVEV (reference sequence).

This clonotype was recorded many times. The CDR3 spells CSARDLSSSGGPSTDTQYF. The DNA of the CDR3 is TGCAGTGCTAGAGATTTATCGTCGAGCGGGGGGCCTAGCACAGATACGCAGTATTTT. The chain combines TRBV20-1 with TRBJ2-3; 9 bases are shared with TRBD2. The CDR3 totals 19 residues. Germline lookup yields CDR1 DFQATT and CDR2 SNEGSKA (reference sequence). Germline trimming cut 0 bases from V and 0 bases from J; bases unmatched to any gene: 13.

This chain connects TRBV2 to TRBJ2-5; 7 bases fit TRBD1. Germline V CDR1 and CDR2: SNHLY, FYNNEI. This CDR3 contains 14 residues. Trimming cost V 5 bases and J 3 bases; bases outside gene matches: 6. CDR3 nucleotide sequence: TGTGCCAGCAGTAGCCACGACAGGGAAGAGACCCAGTACTTC. Encoded protein: CASSSHDREETQYF.

This clonotype was detected many times. The J gene is TRBJ1-5, the V gene TRBV20-1, with D perhaps TRBD1 (5 bases). The germline V gene encodes CDR1 DFQATT and CDR2 SNEGSKA (reference sequence). The CDR3 has 15 amino acids. Trimming removed 3 bases from V and 2 bases from J, with 14 bases in between. CDR3 DNA sequence: TGCAGTGCTAGCCAGGGATTGGTTGGCAATCAGCCCCAGCATTTT. Amino acids: CSASQGLVGNQPQHF.

This clonotype was observed at least ten times. V is TRBV9 and J is TRBJ2-1, with 9 bases aligning to TRBD2. Germline-derived CDR1 and CDR2 are SGDLS and YYNGEE. CDR3 size: 16 residues. V shed 0 bases and J 4 bases; nucleotides not matched to a gene: 5. CDR3 nucleotides: TGTGCCAGCAGCGTAGAAGGAAGCGGGGGGTACAATGAGCAGTTCTTC. Translating gives CASSVEGSGGYNEQFF.

V usage is TRBV2 and J usage is TRBJ1-1, with 10 bases that match TRBD1. CDR1 SNHLY and CDR2 FYNNEI come from the germline V gene. The CDR3 sequence is 13 residues long. Losses at the gene ends were 6 bases for V and 5 bases for J; bases not matched to a gene: 3. In DNA, the CDR3 is TGTGCCAGCAGCCAGGGACAGGGGACTGAAGCTTTCTTT. As protein: CASSQGQGTEAFF. Together with reference TRBV2 and TRBJ1-1, the CDR3 gives the full variable domain: EPEVTQTPSHQVTQMGQEVILRCVPISNHLYFYWYRQILGQKVEFLVSFYNNEISEKSEIFDDQFSVERPDGSNFTLKIRSTKLEDSAMYFCASSQGQGTEAFFGQGTRLTVV.

Ten or more counts support this clonotype. The chain is built from TRBV10-3 and TRBJ2-7; TRBD1 agrees at 8 bases. The V and J ends lost 2 bases and 1 base, in that order; junction bases with no gene match: 1. CDR1 ENHRY and CDR2 SYGVKD come from the germline V gene. CDR3 length equals 14 residues. The CDR3 loop reads CAISETGGSYEQYF. CDR3 DNA: TGTGCCATCAGTGAGACAGGGGGTTCCTACGAGCAGTACTTC.

This clonotype was recorded at least ten times. The chain joins TRBV15 to TRBJ1-5; D unclear. The CDR3 has 15 residues. Germline-derived CDR1 and CDR2 are LNHNV and YYDKDF (reference sequence). The V end lost 4 bases, the J end lost 0 bases, and 10 bases lay between the germline ends. The CDR3 loop is CATSIDLHSNQPQHF. As DNA, the CDR3 is TGTGCCACCAGCATAGACCTCCATAGCAATCAGCCCCAGCATTTT.

This clonotype was recorded at least ten times. The chain links TRBV2 to TRBJ2-7; 8 nucleotides align to TRBD1. CDR1 is SNHLY and CDR2 is FYNNEI in the germline V gene. This CDR3 contains 12 residues. Germline trimming cut 6 bases from V and 7 bases from J; bases unmatched to any gene: 5. Here the CDR3 reads CASRTGVEEQYF. The CDR3, as DNA: TGTGCCAGCAGGACAGGGGTAGAAGAGCAGTACTTC.

This clonotype was seen repeatedly, ten times or more. The chain employs TRBV5-1 and TRBJ1-6; the D gene is possibly TRBD1 (5 bases). V was cut by 0 bases and J by 13 bases, with 17 bases left in between. Germline V gives CDR1 SGHRS, CDR2 YFSETQ. The CDR3 sequence is 15 residues long. CDR3 DNA sequence: TGCGCCAGCAGCTTGGACACGCCGGGGGGTAGGCCCCTCCACTTT. Translated: CASSLDTPGGRPLHF.

In its sample, this clonotype was seen many times. This chain joins TRBV4-2 and TRBJ2-2; D is unclear. Per germline, CDR1 LGHNA and CDR2 YNFKEQ. The CDR3 is 13 residues long. V dropped 4 bases and J dropped 7 bases, with 10 bases sitting between them. The CDR3 DNA is TGTGCCAGCAGCCCAAGGGTTGACGGGGAGCTGTTTTTT. Its translation is CASSPRVDGELFF.

This clonotype is judged medium-sized. The chain links TRBV10-3 to TRBJ2-7, with D possibly being TRBD2 (5 bases). Trimming stripped 2 bases from V and 3 bases from J, with 14 bases between. Germline V gives CDR1 ENHRY, CDR2 SYGVKD. This CDR3 is 15 amino acids long. The CDR3 DNA follows: TGTGCCATCAGTGAGGGACTTGGGGAAATCTACGAGCAGTACTTC. This codes for CAISEGLGEIYEQYF.

Remarks on this clonotype: This clone may be a read error of a much larger clone one base away. The chain employs TRBV29-1 and TRBJ2-7; a weak D match, TRBD1 (8 bases). This CDR3 spans 13 amino acids. CDR1 SQVTM and CDR2 ANQGSEA come from the germline V gene. Between the trimmed V and J ends, which lost 7 bases and 7 bases, there was a span of 20 bases. CDR3: CSGTGGVSGEQYF. CDR3 DNA sequence: TGCAGCGGCACAGGGGGGGTCTCGGGGGAGCAGTACTTC.

Ten or more counts support this clonotype. The gene calls are TRBV12-3 or TRBV12-4 and TRBJ2-3; D gene ambiguous. The CDR3 totals 14 residues. V was trimmed by 3 bases and J by 5 bases, leaving 12 bases between them. CDR3 DNA sequence: TGTGCCAGCAGTTTCGGGCGGATAGGAGATACGCAGTATTTT. The encoded protein is CASSFGRIGDTQYF.

This clonotype was detected ten times or more. The rearrangement links TRBV7-9 to TRBJ1-2; TRBD1 is a possible D gene (6 bases). The CDR3 consists of 17 residues. Germline V lookup: CDR1 SEHNR, CDR2 FQNEAQ (reference sequence). V was shortened by 4 bases and J by 7 bases, with 25 bases between the two germline ends. The CDR3 spells CASSSHLMQGLSLGYTF. The CDR3 coding sequence is TGTGCCAGCAGCTCCCATCTTATGCAGGGGTTAAGTCTTGGCTACACCTTC.